What follows is one T cell receptor beta chain and its context. This CDR3 spans 14 amino acids. Germline lookup yields CDR1 MDHEN and CDR2 SYDVKM. V lost 7 bases, J lost 7 bases, and 10 bases stayed unmatched. These data are taken from a study of blood T cell repertoires in COVID-19. Study at large: Whether acute or convalescent, the COVID-19 samples came from the United States, Italy and Spain. PBMCs, B-cell-depleted T cells, or T cells provided the cDNA or gDNA that made up the material.

As processed by the authors: Using reference gene primer amplification, nucleated cell counts were estimated. Assay: immunoSEQ multiplex PCR; the TCRdb copy retains only in-frame clones and omits some. For V, J and clone size, that table is used; D and trimming come from the DNA. The sample consists of 90,000 or so clones, 89% of them appearing once. The chain recombines TRBV28 with TRBJ1-5, with 7 positions matching TRBD1. The TCR was taken from a woman aged 80 or older with active COVID-19. Sample: peripheral blood. CDR3 residues: CASTGRQGIQPQHF. CDR3 nucleotides: TGTGCCAGCACAGGCCGACAGGGTATCCAGCCCCAGCATTTT.